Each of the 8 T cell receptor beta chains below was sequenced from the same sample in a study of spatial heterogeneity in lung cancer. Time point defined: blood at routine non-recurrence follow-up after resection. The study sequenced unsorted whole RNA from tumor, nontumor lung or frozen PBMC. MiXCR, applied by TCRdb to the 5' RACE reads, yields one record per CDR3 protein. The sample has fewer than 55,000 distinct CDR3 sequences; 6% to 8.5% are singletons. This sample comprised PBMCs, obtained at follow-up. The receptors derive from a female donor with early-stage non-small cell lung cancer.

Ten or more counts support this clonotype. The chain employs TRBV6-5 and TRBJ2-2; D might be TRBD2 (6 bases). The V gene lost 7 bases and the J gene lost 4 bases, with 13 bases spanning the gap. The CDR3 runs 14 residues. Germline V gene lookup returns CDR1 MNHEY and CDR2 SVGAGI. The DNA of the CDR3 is TGTGCCAGCACCCGGGAGTACCGCACCGGGGAGCTGTTTTTT. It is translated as CASTREYRTGELFF.

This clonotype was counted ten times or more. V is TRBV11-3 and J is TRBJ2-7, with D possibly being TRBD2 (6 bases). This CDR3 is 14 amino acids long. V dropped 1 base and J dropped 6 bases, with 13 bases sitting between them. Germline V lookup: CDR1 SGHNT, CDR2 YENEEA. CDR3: CASSLVGGNIEQYF. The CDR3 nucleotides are TGTGCCAGCAGCTTAGTTGGAGGGAACATCGAGCAGTACTTC.

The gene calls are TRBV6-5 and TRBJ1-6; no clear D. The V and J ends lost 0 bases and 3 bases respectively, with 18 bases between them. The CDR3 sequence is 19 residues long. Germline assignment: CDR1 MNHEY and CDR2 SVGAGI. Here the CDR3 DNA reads TGTGCCAGCAGTTACTCGAATTGGGCAGTCTACTTCTATAATTCACCCCTCCACTTT. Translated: CASSYSNWAVYFYNSPLHF.

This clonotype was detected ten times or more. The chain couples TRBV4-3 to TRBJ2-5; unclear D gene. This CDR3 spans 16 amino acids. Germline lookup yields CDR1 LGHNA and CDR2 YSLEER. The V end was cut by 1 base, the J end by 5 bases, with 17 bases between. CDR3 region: CASSQGHGRLTETQYF. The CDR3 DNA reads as TGCGCCAGCAGCCAAGGTCATGGACGCTTGACGGAGACCCAGTACTTC.

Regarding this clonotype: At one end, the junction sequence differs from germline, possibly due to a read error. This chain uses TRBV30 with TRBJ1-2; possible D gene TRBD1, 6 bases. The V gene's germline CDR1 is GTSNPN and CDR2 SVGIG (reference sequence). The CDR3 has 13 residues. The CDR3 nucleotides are TGTGCCTGGGGTCGGACAGTCAACTGTGGCTACACCTTC. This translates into CAWGRTVNCGYTF.

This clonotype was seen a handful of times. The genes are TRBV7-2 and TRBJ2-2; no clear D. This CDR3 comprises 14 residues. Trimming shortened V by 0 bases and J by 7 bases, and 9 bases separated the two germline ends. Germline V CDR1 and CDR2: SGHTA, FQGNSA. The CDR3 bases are TGTGCCAGCAGCTTAGCTTTGATAAACGGGGAGCTGTTTTTT. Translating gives CASSLALINGELFF.

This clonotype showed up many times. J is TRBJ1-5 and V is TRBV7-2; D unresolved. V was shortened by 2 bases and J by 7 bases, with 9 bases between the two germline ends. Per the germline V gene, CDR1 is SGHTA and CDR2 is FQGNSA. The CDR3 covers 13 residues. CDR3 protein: CASSLMPKQPQHF. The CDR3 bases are TGTGCCAGCAGCTTAATGCCGAAACAGCCCCAGCATTTT.

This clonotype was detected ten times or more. Written as DNA, the CDR3 is TGTGCCAGCAGCTTAAAAGGGACCACGGGGACTGAAGCTTTCTTT. It codes for CASSLKGTTGTEAFF. The V and J genes are TRBV7-9 and TRBJ1-1, with TRBD1 as a possible D gene (5 bases). The V and J ends lost 2 bases and 5 bases respectively, with 15 bases between them. The CDR3 consists of 15 residues. Germline-derived CDR1 and CDR2 are SEHNR and FQNEAQ (reference sequence).